This T cell receptor (beta chain) derives from a study of cytomegalovirus exposure and HLA in healthy donors. V was cut by 5 bases and J by 0 bases, with 10 bases left in between. The CDR3 is 14 amino acids. Germline values: CDR1 SGHTA, CDR2 FQGNSA. Points from the study as a whole: In vitro work confirmed that a few CMV-associated chains recognize CMV antigens.

The PCR contained 60 Vbeta and 13 Jbeta primers. The table came from immunoSEQ multiplex PCR; TCRdb's copy has only in-frame clones and leaves some out. This sample's table reports about 88,000 clones. A remark on this clone: As yet, its antigen is unknown.

The source of this sequence is a girl aged 10 to 17 in good health and CMV-seropositive. The chain recombines TRBV7-2 with TRBJ1-1; D perhaps matches TRBD1 (6 bases). The sample was PBMCs. The CDR3 nucleotides read TGTGCCAGCAGCGACGGACAGATGAACACTGAAGCTTTCTTT. This sequence encodes CASSDGQMNTEAFF.